These 21 T cell receptor beta chains share one sample of origin, sequenced in a study of cytomegalovirus exposure and HLA in healthy donors. The PCR made use of 60 Vbeta and 13 Jbeta primers. Libraries were prepared by immunoSEQ multiplex PCR; TCRdb keeps only in-frame clonotypes and omits some of them. The sample has 95,000 to 100,000 clones, approximately 76% seen once. Specimen: PBMCs. The receptors here all came from a man aged 40-50 years in good health and CMV-seronegative.

CDR3 protein: CASSSSGSSYEQYF. CDR3 nucleotides: TGTGCCAGCAGCTCGAGCGGGAGCTCCTACGAGCAGTACTTC. The gene calls are TRBV9 and TRBJ2-5; 8 bases are shared with TRBD2. TRBJ2-7 explains the end of the DNA better; the J call may be wrong. This CDR3 is 14 amino acids long. In germline, CDR1 is SGDLS, CDR2 YYNGEE.

The chain combines TRBV14 with TRBJ1-5; no reliable D call. The CDR3 consists of 17 residues. Germline values: CDR1 SGHDN, CDR2 FVKESK. V gave up 1 base and J gave up 0 bases, with 13 bases separating them. The CDR3 DNA sequence: TGTGCCAGCAGCCAAGGGGTGAGCGTTTATAGCAATCAGCCCCAGCATTTT. Translated, it gives CASSQGVSVYSNQPQHF.

The V and J genes are TRBV4-1 and TRBJ1-4, with D uncertain. Germline V lookup: CDR1 MGHRA, CDR2 YSYEKL. V was trimmed by 0 bases and J by 5 bases, leaving 7 bases between them. The CDR3 runs to 14 residues. The CDR3 sequence is CASSQEAVNEKLFF. CDR3 DNA: TGCGCCAGCAGCCAAGAGGCAGTGAATGAAAAACTGTTTTTT.

V and J are TRBV7-7 and TRBJ2-1; TRBD1 is a possible D gene (6 bases). Trimming stripped 4 bases from V and 8 bases from J, with 15 bases between. The CDR3 is 14 residues long. CDR1 and CDR2 (germline): SSHAT, FNYEAQ (reference sequence). The CDR3 coding sequence is TGTGCCAGCAGCTCCCCCAGGGGAGCGTATGAGCAGTTCTTC. This encodes CASSSPRGAYEQFF.

V gene TRBV28 combines with J gene TRBJ1-2; D is undetermined. The V gene's germline CDR1 is MDHEN and CDR2 SYDVKM. The germline V and J ends were trimmed by 2 bases and 0 bases, with 4 bases remaining between them. This CDR3 has 13 residues. CDR3 protein: CASSLTANYGYTF. DNA of the CDR3: TGTGCCAGCAGTTTAACGGCTAACTATGGCTACACCTTC.

The chain carries TRBV7-2 and TRBJ2-3, with D hard to call. The germline V and J ends were trimmed by 5 bases and 0 bases, with 9 bases remaining between them. The germline CDR1 and CDR2 sequences are SGHTA and FQGNSA. The CDR3 has 14 amino acids. The CDR3 spells CASSPQASTDTQYF. Here the CDR3 DNA reads TGTGCCAGCAGCCCTCAAGCTAGCACAGATACGCAGTATTTT. Together with reference TRBV7-2 and TRBJ2-3, the CDR3 gives the full variable domain: GAGVSQSPSNKVTEKGKDVELRCDPISGHTALYWYRQSLGQGLEFLIYFQGNSAPDKSGLPSDRFSAERTGGSVSTLTIQRTQQEDSAVYLCASSPQASTDTQYFGPGTRLTVL.

The chain uses TRBV9 and TRBJ2-7; perhaps TRBD1 as D (6 bases). Trimming cost V 0 bases and J 1 base, with 14 bases left between them. The CDR3 runs 16 residues. CDR1 SGDLS and CDR2 YYNGEE come from the germline V gene. The CDR3 coding sequence is TGTGCCAGCAGCGTAGAGGCTATGGGGGCATCCTACGAGCAGTACTTC. It translates to CASSVEAMGASYEQYF.

The chain is built from TRBV28 and TRBJ1-6; D might be TRBD1 (6 bases). Germline-derived CDR1 and CDR2 are MDHEN and SYDVKM. The CDR3 consists of 13 residues. V was shortened by 6 bases and J by 19 bases, with 22 bases between the two germline ends. CDR3 coding DNA: TGTGCCAGCAGACTTTCGGACAGAATCCCCTCTCACTTT. Amino acids: CASRLSDRIPSHF. The full variable domain, in which reference TRBV28 and TRBJ1-6 provide the parts outside the CDR3, is DVKVTQSSRYLVKRTGEKVFLECVQDMDHENMFWYRQDPGLGLRLIYFSYDVKMKEKGDIPEGYSVSREKKERFSLILESASTNQTSMYLCASRLSDRIPSHFGNGTRLTVT.

With regard to this clone: This same CDR3 is encoded by further DNA sequences in the sample. The rearrangement joins TRBV28 to TRBJ1-4; perhaps TRBD1 as D (5 bases). V dropped 2 bases and J dropped 6 bases, with 10 bases sitting between them. The CDR3 has 14 amino acids. In germline, CDR1 is MDHEN, CDR2 SYDVKM. The CDR3 reads CASSLRGLDEKLFF. The CDR3 DNA follows: TGTGCCAGCAGTTTAAGGGGTCTTGATGAAAAACTGTTTTTT.

The V call is TRBV27, the J call TRBJ2-7; the match to TRBD2 covers 10 bases. Germline CDR1 and CDR2: MNHEY and SMNVEV (reference sequence). The CDR3 is 14 amino acids. J gave up 6 bases and V 3 bases, and 5 bases lay outside the gene matches. CDR3 region: CASSLSSGRTEQYF. The CDR3, as DNA: TGTGCCAGCAGTTTGAGTAGCGGGAGGACCGAGCAGTACTTC.

This clone appeared a few times. This chain uses TRBV6-5 with TRBJ1-1; TRBD1 is a possible D gene (5 bases). Trimming took off 4 bases at V and 10 bases at J, with 19 bases between the two ends. The CDR3 is 14 residues long. CDR1 and CDR2 from the germline V gene are MNHEY and SVGAGI. Here the CDR3 reads CASSSRIRQLGAFF. CDR3 coding DNA: TGTGCCAGCAGTTCACGAATCAGACAGCTAGGAGCTTTCTTT.

The chain joins TRBV29-1 to TRBJ1-4; no reliable D call. Trimming left V 4 bases short and J 7 bases short, with 13 bases between. The CDR3 is 13 amino acids. From germline, CDR1 is SQVTM and CDR2 ANQGSEA. The CDR3 region has the DNA TGCAGCGTTGGGAACGGGGTCGGTGAAAAACTGTTTTTT. Translation: CSVGNGVGEKLFF. The full variable domain, rest sourced from reference TRBV29-1 and TRBJ1-4, is SAVISQKPSRDICQRGTSLTIQCQVDSQVTMMFWYRQQPGQSLTLIATANQGSEATYESGFVIDKFPISRPNLTFSTLTVSNMSPEDSSIYLCSVGNGVGEKLFFGSGTQLSVL.

CDR3 region: CASKSGVGNTIYF. The CDR3 DNA is TGTGCCAGCAAGTCAGGGGTTGGAAACACCATATATTTT. The genes are TRBV2 and TRBJ1-3; D might be TRBD1 (6 bases). Trimming left V 7 bases short and J 3 bases short, with 10 bases between. CDR1 and CDR2 from the germline V gene are SNHLY and FYNNEI. CDR3 size: 13 residues.

The chain carries TRBV7-2 and TRBJ1-5; unclear D gene. Germline V gene lookup returns CDR1 SGHTA and CDR2 FQGNSA. V lost 7 bases and J lost 1, with 17 bases in between. This CDR3 spans 16 amino acids. The DNA for the CDR3 is TGTGCCAGCAAGGAGGGTGGCGCTTGGAGCAATCAGCCCCAGCATTTT. It encodes CASKEGGAWSNQPQHF.

This sequence joins TRBV4-3 and TRBJ2-1, with D perhaps TRBD2 (6 bases). The germline gives CDR1 LGHNA, CDR2 YSLEER. V was cut by 8 bases and J by 4 bases, with 15 bases left in between. The CDR3 has 14 amino acids. This CDR3 reads CASSSTSLYNEQFF. The DNA for the CDR3 is TGCGCCAGCTCCTCGACTAGTCTTTACAATGAGCAGTTCTTC.

This rearrangement joins TRBV4-3 to TRBJ2-1; 13 nucleotides agree with TRBD2. The junction had 14 bases not matched to a gene; V was cut back by 0 bases and J by 9 bases. The CDR3 totals 19 residues. Germline CDR1 LGHNA, CDR2 YSLEER. CDR3 nucleotide sequence: TGCGCCAGCAGCCAAGATCCGCCCGCTACTAGCGGGGGGGCCCGTGAGCAGTTCTTC. This translates into CASSQDPPATSGGAREQFF.

The V call is TRBV27, the J call TRBJ1-6; 7 bases agree with TRBD1. Germline values: CDR1 MNHEY, CDR2 SMNVEV (reference sequence). The junction had 5 bases not matched to a gene; V was cut back by 2 bases and J by 7 bases. CDR3 length: 15 residues. The CDR3 region has the DNA TGTGCCAGCAGTTTACTCGTCAGGGGGAATTCACCCCTCCACTTT. This gives the protein CASSLLVRGNSPLHF.

CDR3 nucleotide sequence: TGTGCCTGGAGTCACGACAGCCCCGAGCAGTACTTC. It yields the protein CAWSHDSPEQYF. The chain is built from TRBV30 and TRBJ2-7; tentative D call: TRBD1 (5 bases). The V end was cut by 2 bases, the J end by 6 bases, with 11 bases between. The CDR3 sequence is 12 residues long. Germline V gene data show CDR1 as GTSNPN and CDR2 as SVGIG (reference sequence).

This sequence joins TRBV7-6 and TRBJ2-5, with TRBD1 matching 8 bases. Per germline, CDR1 SGHVS and CDR2 FNYEAQ. The CDR3 spans 14 residues. V lost 1 base to trimming and J lost 4 bases; unmatched junction nucleotides: 2. The CDR3 loop reads CASSLGRGRETQYF. CDR3 nucleotide sequence: TGTGCCAGCAGCTTAGGCAGGGGGCGAGAGACCCAGTACTTC.

This clone is medium-sized within its sample. V usage is TRBV5-1 and J usage is TRBJ2-3; D perhaps matches TRBD1 (5 bases). Per germline, CDR1 SGHRS and CDR2 YFSETQ. There are 17 residues in the CDR3. Trimming pared 0 bases from V and 4 bases from J, leaving 18 bases between. Here the CDR3 reads CASSLVVGSRVPDTQYF. CDR3 in DNA: TGCGCCAGCAGCTTGGTGGTGGGTTCCAGGGTCCCAGATACGCAGTATTTT.

This chain uses TRBV14 with TRBJ1-1; TRBD1 matches at 9 bases. The ends lost 4 bases at V and 4 bases at J; junction bases unmatched: 4. Germline V gene lookup returns CDR1 SGHDN and CDR2 FVKESK. The CDR3 has 14 residues. The CDR3 protein is CASSRKTGGTEAFF. DNA of the CDR3: TGTGCCAGCAGCCGGAAGACAGGGGGCACTGAAGCTTTCTTT.